The 15 T cell receptor beta chains in this list originate from one sample, sequenced in a study of CD8 T cells in Susac syndrome. RNA amounts of roughly 0.5 to 1 ug underwent reverse transcription with random hexamers. TCRdb reanalysed the immunoSEQ multiplex PCR reads using MiXCR and keeps one entry per CDR3 protein. The data contain approximately 150,000 distinct CDR3 sequences, under 95% of them singletons. The sequencing sample was made of CD4+ T cells from PBMCs. These TCRs come from a human donor in good health.

The chain employs TRBV20-1 and TRBJ1-1; D is ambiguous. The CDR3 totals 12 residues. V lost 4 bases and J 5 bases, leaving 11 bases between the germline ends. Germline lookup yields CDR1 DFQATT and CDR2 SNEGSKA (reference sequence). This chain's CDR3 is CSAIAPGTEAFF. CDR3 nucleotides: TGCAGTGCTATAGCCCCGGGAACTGAAGCTTTCTTT.

This rearrangement joins TRBV18 to TRBJ2-5; 8 bases are a match to TRBD2. Germline V gene data show CDR1 as KGHSH and CDR2 as LQKENI. V lost 3 bases, J lost 2 bases, and 5 bases stayed unmatched. The CDR3 is 15 residues long. CDR3 region: CASSPREGLQETQYF. The CDR3 nucleotides are TGTGCCAGCTCACCTCGGGAGGGTCTACAAGAGACCCAGTACTTC.

This rearrangement joins TRBV9 to TRBJ2-1; D ambiguous. This CDR3 region has 13 residues. The germline V gene has CDR1 SGDLS and CDR2 YYNGEE. Trimming left V 2 bases short and J 6 bases short, with 9 bases between. CDR3 in amino acids: CASSVASSNEQFF. Written as DNA, the CDR3 is TGTGCCAGCAGCGTCGCGTCTAGCAATGAGCAGTTCTTC.

The rearrangement links TRBV5-4 to TRBJ2-3, with D perhaps matching TRBD1 (7 bases). CDR1 is SGHNT, CDR2 YYREEE, per germline (reference sequence). The ends were cut back, 5 bases at V and 3 bases at J, with 19 bases in the middle. This CDR3 has 16 residues. The DNA of the CDR3 is TGTGCCAGCAGTTCCAAAAGGGACAGCGGGACAGATACGCAGTATTTT. Translating gives CASSSKRDSGTDTQYF. Filled out from reference TRBV5-4 and TRBJ2-3, the complete variable domain reads ETGVTQSPTHLIKTRGQQVTLRCSSQSGHNTVSWYQQALGQGPQFIFQYYREEENGRGNFPPRFSGLQFPNYSSELNVNALELDDSALYLCASSSKRDSGTDTQYFGPGTRLTVL.

The chain recombines TRBV3-1 with TRBJ2-7; D may correspond to TRBD1 or TRBD2 (6 bases each). CDR1 is LGHDT and CDR2 is YNNKEL in the germline V gene (reference sequence). The CDR3 extends over 14 amino acids. V was pared by 3 bases and J by 2 bases, with 11 bases between. The CDR3 DNA is TGTGCCAGCAGCCACAGGGGAGGAACCTACGAGCAGTACTTC. It translates to CASSHRGGTYEQYF.

This clonotype has only a few counts. V usage is TRBV11-2 and J usage is TRBJ2-3; D is ambiguous. Germline lookup yields CDR1 SGHAT and CDR2 FQNNGV. The CDR3 has 13 amino acids. V was trimmed by 1 base and J by 3 bases, leaving 5 bases between them. This CDR3 reads CASSLGNTDTQYF. CDR3 coding DNA: TGTGCCAGCAGCTTAGGGAATACAGATACGCAGTATTTT.

The rearrangement links TRBV11-2 to TRBJ2-3, with 9 positions matching TRBD2. The V and J ends lost 9 bases and 6 bases, in that order; junction bases with no gene match: 10. Germline lookup yields CDR1 SGHAT and CDR2 FQNNGV. The CDR3 has 14 amino acids. The CDR3 nucleotides read TGTGCCAGTGAGCCTAGCGGGAACGAGGATACGCAGTATTTT. Encoded protein: CASEPSGNEDTQYF.

In its sample, this clonotype was seen a few times. This rearrangement joins TRBV5-1 to TRBJ1-1, with D uncertain. Trimming cost V 4 bases and J 5 bases, with 15 bases left between them. CDR1 is SGHRS, CDR2 YFSETQ, per germline. There are 14 residues in the CDR3. CDR3 nucleotide sequence: TGCGCCAGCAGCCCGGAGCGGGGTCGGACTGAAGCTTTCTTT. It specifies CASSPERGRTEAFF. The entire variable domain, with the rest obtained from reference TRBV5-1 and TRBJ1-1, is as follows: KAGVTQTPRYLIKTRGQQVTLSCSPISGHRSVSWYQQTPGQGLQFLFEYFSETQRNKGNFPGRFSGRQFSNSRSEMNVSTLELGDSALYLCASSPERGRTEAFFGQGTRLTVV.

The rearrangement links TRBV29-1 to TRBJ2-1; TRBD1 aligns across 7 bases. Germline V gives CDR1 SQVTM, CDR2 ANQGSEA. The CDR3 totals 17 residues. Trimming cost V 6 bases and J 2 bases; bases outside gene matches: 16. CDR3 in DNA: TGCAGCGTAACCCGCCCTCCGACAGGGCGGGCCTACAATGAGCAGTTCTTC. It codes for CSVTRPPTGRAYNEQFF.

This sequence joins TRBV7-2 and TRBJ1-6, with no clear D. The germline V gene encodes CDR1 SGHTA and CDR2 FQGNSA. V dropped 1 base and J dropped 10 bases, with 8 bases sitting between them. The length of the CDR3 is 13 residues. The chain's CDR3 is CASSLGIESPLHF. The CDR3 DNA reads as TGTGCCAGCAGCTTAGGTATTGAGTCACCCCTCCACTTT.

The chain has TRBV28 and TRBJ1-5; 8 bases align to TRBD1. V was pared by 6 bases and J by 5 bases, with 3 bases of the junction left unmatched. This CDR3 spans 13 amino acids. Germline CDR1 and CDR2: MDHEN and SYDVKM. In DNA, the CDR3 is TGTGCCAGCAGAGCACAGGGGGATCAGCCCCAGCATTTT. As protein: CASRAQGDQPQHF. Full variable domain (remainder filled in from reference TRBV28 and TRBJ1-5): DVKVTQSSRYLVKRTGEKVFLECVQDMDHENMFWYRQDPGLGLRLIYFSYDVKMKEKGDIPEGYSVSREKKERFSLILESASTNQTSMYLCASRAQGDQPQHFGDGTRLSIL.

This clonotype was seen once. The DNA for the CDR3 is TGTGCCAGCACCTTAACCCTGGGGGGGTTAGGAAACACCATATATTTT. It yields the protein CASTLTLGGLGNTIYF. The rearrangement uses TRBV6-1 and TRBJ1-3; a weak D match, TRBD1 (5 bases). The V gene's germline CDR1 is MNHNS and CDR2 SASEGT. V was trimmed by 7 bases and J by 4 bases, leaving 20 bases between them. The CDR3 loop spans 16 amino acids.

V and J are TRBV7-2 and TRBJ1-1, with TRBD1 as a possible D gene (5 bases). V lost 1 base and J 1 base, leaving 16 bases between the germline ends. The CDR3 contains 17 residues. The V gene's germline CDR1 is SGHTA and CDR2 FQGNSA. In DNA, the CDR3 is TGTGCCAGCAGCTTAGTGATCTGGGGACGGCGGAACACTGAAGCTTTCTTT. It codes for CASSLVIWGRRNTEAFF.

This clonotype has a handful of counts. The chain has TRBV4-1 and TRBJ2-7; D might be TRBD1 (6 bases). This CDR3 comprises 15 residues. Germline values: CDR1 MGHRA, CDR2 YSYEKL. The ends were cut back, 1 base at V and 5 bases at J, with 15 bases in the middle. This CDR3 is CASSQGAQGGHEQYF. The DNA of the CDR3 is TGCGCCAGCAGCCAAGGGGCACAGGGCGGCCACGAGCAGTACTTC.

This chain uses TRBV11-3 with TRBJ2-1; D perhaps matches TRBD2 (7 bases). The V end was cut by 4 bases, the J end by 4 bases, with 20 bases between. Germline loops: CDR1 SGHNT, CDR2 YENEEA. The CDR3 spans 17 residues. CDR3 loop: CASSSQGGGRMYNEQFF. In DNA, the CDR3 is TGTGCCAGCAGCTCCCAGGGAGGGGGTCGCATGTACAATGAGCAGTTCTTC.